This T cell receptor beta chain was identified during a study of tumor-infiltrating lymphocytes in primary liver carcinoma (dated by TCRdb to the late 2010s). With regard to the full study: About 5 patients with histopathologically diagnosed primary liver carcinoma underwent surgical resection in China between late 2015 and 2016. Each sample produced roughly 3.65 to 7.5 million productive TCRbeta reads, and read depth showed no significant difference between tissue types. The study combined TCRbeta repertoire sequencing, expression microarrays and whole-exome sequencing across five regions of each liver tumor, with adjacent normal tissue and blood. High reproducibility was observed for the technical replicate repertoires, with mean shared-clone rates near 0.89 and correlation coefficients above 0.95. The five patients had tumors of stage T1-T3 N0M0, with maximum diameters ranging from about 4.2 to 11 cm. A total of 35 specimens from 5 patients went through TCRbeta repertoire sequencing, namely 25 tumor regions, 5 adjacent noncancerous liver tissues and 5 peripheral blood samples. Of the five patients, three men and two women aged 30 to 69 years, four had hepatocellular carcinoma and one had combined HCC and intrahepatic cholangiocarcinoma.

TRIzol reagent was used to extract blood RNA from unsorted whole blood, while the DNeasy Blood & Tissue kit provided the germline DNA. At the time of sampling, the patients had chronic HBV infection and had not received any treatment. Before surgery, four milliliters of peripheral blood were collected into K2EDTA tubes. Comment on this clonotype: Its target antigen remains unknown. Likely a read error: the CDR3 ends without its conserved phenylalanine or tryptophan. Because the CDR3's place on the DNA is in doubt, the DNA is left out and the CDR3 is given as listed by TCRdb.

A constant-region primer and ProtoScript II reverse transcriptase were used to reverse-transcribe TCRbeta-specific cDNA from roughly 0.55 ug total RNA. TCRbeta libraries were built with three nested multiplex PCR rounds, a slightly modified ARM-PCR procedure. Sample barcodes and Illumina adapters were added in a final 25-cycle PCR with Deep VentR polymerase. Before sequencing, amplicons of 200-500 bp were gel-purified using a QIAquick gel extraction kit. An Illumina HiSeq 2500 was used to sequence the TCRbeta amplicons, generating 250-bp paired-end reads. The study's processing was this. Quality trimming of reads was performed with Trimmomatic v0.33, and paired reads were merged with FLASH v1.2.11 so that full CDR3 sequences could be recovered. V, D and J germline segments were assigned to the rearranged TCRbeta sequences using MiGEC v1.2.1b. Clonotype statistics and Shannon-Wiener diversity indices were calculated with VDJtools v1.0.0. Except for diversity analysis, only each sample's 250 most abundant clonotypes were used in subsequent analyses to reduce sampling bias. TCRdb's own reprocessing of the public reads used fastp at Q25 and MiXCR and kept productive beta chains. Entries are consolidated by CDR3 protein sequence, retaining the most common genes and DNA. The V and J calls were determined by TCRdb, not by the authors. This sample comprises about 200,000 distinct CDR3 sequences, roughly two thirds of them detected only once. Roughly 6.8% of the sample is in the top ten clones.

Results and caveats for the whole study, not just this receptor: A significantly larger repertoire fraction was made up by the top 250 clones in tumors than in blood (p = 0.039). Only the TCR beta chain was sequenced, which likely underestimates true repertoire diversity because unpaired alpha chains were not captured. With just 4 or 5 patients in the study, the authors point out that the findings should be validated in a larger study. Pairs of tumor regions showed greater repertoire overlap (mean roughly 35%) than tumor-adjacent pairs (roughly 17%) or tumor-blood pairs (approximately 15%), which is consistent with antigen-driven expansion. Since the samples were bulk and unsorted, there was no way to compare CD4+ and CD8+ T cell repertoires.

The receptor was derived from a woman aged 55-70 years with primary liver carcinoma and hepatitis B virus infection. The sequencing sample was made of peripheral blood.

Here the CDR3 is given as CASSLSRTNTESFY. The chain couples TRBV11-2 to TRBJ1-1. The CDR3 length equals 14 residues, ends included. Reading the germline V gene gives CDR1 SGHAT and CDR2 FQNNGV.